This passage covers 17 T cell receptor beta chains from one sample sequenced in a study of T cell repertoires in cytomegalovirus infection. No antigen has been identified for these receptors. TCRdb reprocessed the reads via MiXCR and lists one record per CDR3 protein. The sample holds 90,000 to 130,000 distinct CDR3 sequences, about a tenth seen once. Material for sequencing was PBMCs, sequenced either directly or after in vitro stimulation (not recorded which). The receptors were sampled from a human donor in good health (CMV status not recorded). Some clones in this sample may be carry-over from other donors' samples.

In this sample, this clonotype turned up a few times. The chain recombines TRBV18 with TRBJ2-1, with 9 nucleotides matching TRBD2. After removal of 6 bases from V and 9 bases from J, the junction contained 15 bases not matched to a gene. Germline V gene sequence: CDR1 KGHSH, CDR2 LQKENI. CDR3 length: 16 residues. The CDR3 sequence: CASSFLASGRRGEQFF. The CDR3 DNA sequence: TGTGCCAGCTCCTTTCTGGCCAGCGGGAGGCGGGGTGAGCAGTTCTTC.

This clonotype was detected ten times or more. V usage is TRBV12-3 or TRBV12-4 and J usage is TRBJ2-1; a possible D gene is TRBD2 (6 bases). This CDR3 contains 14 residues. V dropped 11 bases and J dropped 7 bases, with 21 bases sitting between them. The DNA for the CDR3 is TGTGCCTCCAAAAGGGGCGGGAAGGGAAATGAGCAGTTCTTC. Translation gives CASKRGGKGNEQFF.

This clonotype has at least ten counts. V gene TRBV7-8 combines with J gene TRBJ2-7, with 10 nucleotides matching TRBD1. CDR1 is SGHVS and CDR2 is FQNEAQ in the germline V gene. V lost 0 bases to trimming and J lost 4 bases; unmatched junction nucleotides: 3. The CDR3 has 15 residues. The CDR3 nucleotides read TGTGCCAGCAGCTTAGCCGGGACAGGGGAATACGAGCAGTACTTC. It encodes CASSLAGTGEYEQYF.

The chain recombines TRBV5-1 with TRBJ2-1; 11 nucleotides align to TRBD2. There are 17 residues in the CDR3. Germline V gene lookup returns CDR1 SGHRS and CDR2 YFSETQ. V was clipped by 1 base and J by 4 bases; unmatched bases: 7. CDR3 amino acids: CASSLLAGGRGYNEQFF. CDR3 nucleotide sequence: TGCGCCAGCAGCTTGTTAGCGGGAGGGCGTGGTTACAATGAGCAGTTCTTC.

This clonotype came up many times. In nucleotides, the CDR3 is TGTGCCAGCAGCTTAAGGCAGGGGCAAGAGACCCAGTACTTC. Its protein is CASSLRQGQETQYF. The rearrangement uses TRBV7-9 and TRBJ2-5, with D tentatively TRBD1 (6 bases). CDR3 length: 14 residues. V dropped 2 bases and J dropped 2 bases, with 9 bases sitting between them. Looked up from germline, CDR1 is SEHNR and CDR2 is FQNEAQ (reference sequence). Combining the CDR3 with reference TRBV7-9 and TRBJ2-5 gives the whole variable domain DTGVSQNPRHKITKRGQNVTFRCDPISEHNRLYWYRQTLGQGPEFLTYFQNEAQLEKSRLLSDRFSAERPKGSFSTLEIQRTEQGDSAMYLCASSLRQGQETQYFGPGTRLLVL.

This chain uses TRBV27 with TRBJ1-2; D unresolved. The CDR3 is 14 residues long. Trimming stripped 3 bases from V and 8 bases from J, with 16 bases between. The germline V gene encodes CDR1 MNHEY and CDR2 SMNVEV (reference sequence). The CDR3: CASSFGGESHGYTF. DNA of the CDR3: TGTGCCAGCAGTTTTGGCGGGGAATCGCACGGCTACACCTTC.

The rearrangement links TRBV24-1 to TRBJ2-1; 7 bases match TRBD2. Germline trimming cut 4 bases from V and 7 bases from J; bases unmatched to any gene: 15. Germline-derived CDR1 and CDR2 are KGHDR and SFDVKD. This CDR3 has 17 amino acids. The CDR3 loop is CATSDPSFGLAVNEQFF. The CDR3 bases are TGTGCCACCAGTGACCCCTCGTTTGGGCTAGCGGTTAATGAGCAGTTCTTC.

This clonotype appeared many times. This rearrangement joins TRBV20-1 to TRBJ2-1; no firm D call. V was pared by 0 bases and J by 0 bases, with 9 bases between. The CDR3 is 15 amino acids. CDR1 and CDR2 (germline): DFQATT, SNEGSKA (reference sequence). The CDR3 region is CSARDDESSYNEQFF. The CDR3 nucleotides are TGCAGTGCTAGAGATGACGAGAGCTCCTACAATGAGCAGTTCTTC.

The gene calls are TRBV6-2 or TRBV6-3 and TRBJ2-1; TRBD2 matches 9 bases. J was trimmed by 4 bases and V by 5 bases; bases with no gene match: 9. CDR3 length: 16 residues. Germline-derived CDR1 and CDR2 are MNHEY and SVGEGT. CDR3 in DNA: TGTGCCAGCAGTCAACGTAGCGGGGGCCCTTACAATGAGCAGTTCTTC. It specifies CASSQRSGGPYNEQFF.

The chain couples TRBV7-8 to TRBJ2-7; 7 nucleotides agree with TRBD2. This CDR3 contains 17 residues. Germline-derived CDR1 and CDR2 are SGHVS and FQNEAQ. With V trimmed by 2 bases and J by 0 bases, 10 bases remained unmatched. The CDR3 region is CASSLNWLGTNSYEQYV. CDR3 nucleotides: TGTGCCAGCAGCTTAAATTGGCTTGGGACTAACTCCTACGAGCAGTACGTC.

The sample holds many counts of this clonotype. The rearrangement joins TRBV2 to TRBJ2-7; 13 positions agree with TRBD2. The ends lost 5 bases at V and 12 bases at J; junction bases unmatched: 4. Germline V CDR1 and CDR2: SNHLY, FYNNEI. This CDR3 contains 12 residues. The CDR3 region is CASSPGLAGLYV. CDR3 sequence (DNA): TGTGCCAGCAGTCCGGGACTAGCGGGACTGTACGTC.

This clonotype was observed at least ten times. The V call is TRBV5-5, the J call TRBJ2-1; maybe TRBD2 (5 bases). The CDR3 is made up of 17 amino acids. Germline V gene lookup returns CDR1 SGHKS and CDR2 YYEKEE (reference sequence). Trimming removed 1 base from V and 0 bases from J, with 14 bases in between. CDR3 bases: TGTGCCAGCAGCTTGCTAGCTCTGGCTAGCTCCTACAATGAGCAGTTCTTC. The encoded protein is CASSLLALASSYNEQFF. Combining the CDR3 with reference TRBV5-5 and TRBJ2-1 gives the whole variable domain DAGVTQSPTHLIKTRGQQVTLRCSPISGHKSVSWYQQVLGQGPQFIFQYYEKEERGRGNFPDRFSARQFPNYSSELNVNALLLGDSALYLCASSLLALASSYNEQFFGPGTRLTVL.

This clonotype was recorded many times. The rearrangement links TRBV7-2 to TRBJ2-1, with 9 bases lining up with TRBD2. With V trimmed by 1 base and J by 10 bases, 17 bases remained unmatched. Germline CDR1 is SGHTA and CDR2 is FQGNSA. This CDR3 is 18 amino acids long. CDR3 in DNA: TGTGCCAGCAGCTTAGGGCCATCGGCGGGAGGGTCGGTTCGGGAGCAGTTCTTC. It encodes CASSLGPSAGGSVREQFF. Filled out from reference TRBV7-2 and TRBJ2-1, the complete variable domain reads GAGVSQSPSNKVTEKGKDVELRCDPISGHTALYWYRQSLGQGLEFLIYFQGNSAPDKSGLPSDRFSAERTGGSVSTLTIQRTQQEDSAVYLCASSLGPSAGGSVREQFFGPGTRLTVL.

This clonotype was recorded at least ten times. The chain carries TRBV10-3 and TRBJ1-2; D remains ambiguous. The CDR3 has 13 amino acids. Germline V gene lookup returns CDR1 ENHRY and CDR2 SYGVKD. Trimming pared 10 bases from V and 5 bases from J, leaving 17 bases between. The CDR3: CATGPSGSYGYTF. The CDR3 bases are TGTGCCACCGGACCCTCCGGGAGTTATGGCTACACCTTC.

This clonotype was recorded many times. The V gene is TRBV28, the J gene TRBJ2-2, with D possibly being TRBD2 (6 bases). V gave up 7 bases and J gave up 0 bases, with 9 bases separating them. Germline V lookup: CDR1 MDHEN, CDR2 SYDVKM. The length of the CDR3 is 14 residues. CDR3 amino acids: CASTGGANTGELFF. The CDR3, as DNA: TGTGCCAGCACCGGAGGGGCGAACACCGGGGAGCTGTTTTTT.

This clonotype was seen many times. The chain is built from TRBV11-2 and TRBJ2-5; D is unresolved. V lost 1 base and J 2 bases, leaving 11 bases between the germline ends. Looked up from germline, CDR1 is SGHAT and CDR2 is FQNNGV. There are 15 residues in the CDR3. As DNA, the CDR3 is TGTGCCAGCAGCTTAGTCCCGACTCGACAAGAGACCCAGTACTTC. This sequence encodes CASSLVPTRQETQYF.

The table lists this clonotype with many counts. The chain combines TRBV7-2 with TRBJ2-1, with no clear D. The CDR3 is 9 amino acids. The germline gives CDR1 SGHTA, CDR2 FQGNSA. V lost 1 base and J 13 bases, leaving 2 bases between the germline ends. The CDR3 DNA reads TGTGCCAGCAGCTTAGGTCAGTTCTTC. Protein: CASSLGQFF.